The clone carrying this T cell receptor beta chain showed up just a few times. Isolating PBMCs gave at least 6.5 million of these cells per sample. The sample comes from a study of blood T cells in healthy people across ages. Study-level background: Capture by template switching was about one barcoded beta molecule per two T cells.

Then a second PCR, running roughly 7 to 11 cycles, was carried out with a sample-barcoded 5' primer and a J-beta primer mix. Each CDR3 protein gets one entry after TCRdb re-called the 5' RACE reads with MiXCR. The sample records about 580,000 distinct CDR3 sequences, 40% to 55% being singletons. V lost 0 bases and J 5 bases, leaving 11 bases between the germline ends. This CDR3 region has 14 residues. Germline lookup yields CDR1 SQVTM and CDR2 ANQGSEA. Sequencing used blood. The TCR originated in a man at least 80 years old in good health. The chain has TRBV29-1 and TRBJ1-5, with unresolved D. The CDR3 reads CSVEEGSAYQPQHF. The CDR3 DNA reads as TGCAGCGTTGAAGAGGGGTCGGCCTATCAGCCCCAGCATTTT.